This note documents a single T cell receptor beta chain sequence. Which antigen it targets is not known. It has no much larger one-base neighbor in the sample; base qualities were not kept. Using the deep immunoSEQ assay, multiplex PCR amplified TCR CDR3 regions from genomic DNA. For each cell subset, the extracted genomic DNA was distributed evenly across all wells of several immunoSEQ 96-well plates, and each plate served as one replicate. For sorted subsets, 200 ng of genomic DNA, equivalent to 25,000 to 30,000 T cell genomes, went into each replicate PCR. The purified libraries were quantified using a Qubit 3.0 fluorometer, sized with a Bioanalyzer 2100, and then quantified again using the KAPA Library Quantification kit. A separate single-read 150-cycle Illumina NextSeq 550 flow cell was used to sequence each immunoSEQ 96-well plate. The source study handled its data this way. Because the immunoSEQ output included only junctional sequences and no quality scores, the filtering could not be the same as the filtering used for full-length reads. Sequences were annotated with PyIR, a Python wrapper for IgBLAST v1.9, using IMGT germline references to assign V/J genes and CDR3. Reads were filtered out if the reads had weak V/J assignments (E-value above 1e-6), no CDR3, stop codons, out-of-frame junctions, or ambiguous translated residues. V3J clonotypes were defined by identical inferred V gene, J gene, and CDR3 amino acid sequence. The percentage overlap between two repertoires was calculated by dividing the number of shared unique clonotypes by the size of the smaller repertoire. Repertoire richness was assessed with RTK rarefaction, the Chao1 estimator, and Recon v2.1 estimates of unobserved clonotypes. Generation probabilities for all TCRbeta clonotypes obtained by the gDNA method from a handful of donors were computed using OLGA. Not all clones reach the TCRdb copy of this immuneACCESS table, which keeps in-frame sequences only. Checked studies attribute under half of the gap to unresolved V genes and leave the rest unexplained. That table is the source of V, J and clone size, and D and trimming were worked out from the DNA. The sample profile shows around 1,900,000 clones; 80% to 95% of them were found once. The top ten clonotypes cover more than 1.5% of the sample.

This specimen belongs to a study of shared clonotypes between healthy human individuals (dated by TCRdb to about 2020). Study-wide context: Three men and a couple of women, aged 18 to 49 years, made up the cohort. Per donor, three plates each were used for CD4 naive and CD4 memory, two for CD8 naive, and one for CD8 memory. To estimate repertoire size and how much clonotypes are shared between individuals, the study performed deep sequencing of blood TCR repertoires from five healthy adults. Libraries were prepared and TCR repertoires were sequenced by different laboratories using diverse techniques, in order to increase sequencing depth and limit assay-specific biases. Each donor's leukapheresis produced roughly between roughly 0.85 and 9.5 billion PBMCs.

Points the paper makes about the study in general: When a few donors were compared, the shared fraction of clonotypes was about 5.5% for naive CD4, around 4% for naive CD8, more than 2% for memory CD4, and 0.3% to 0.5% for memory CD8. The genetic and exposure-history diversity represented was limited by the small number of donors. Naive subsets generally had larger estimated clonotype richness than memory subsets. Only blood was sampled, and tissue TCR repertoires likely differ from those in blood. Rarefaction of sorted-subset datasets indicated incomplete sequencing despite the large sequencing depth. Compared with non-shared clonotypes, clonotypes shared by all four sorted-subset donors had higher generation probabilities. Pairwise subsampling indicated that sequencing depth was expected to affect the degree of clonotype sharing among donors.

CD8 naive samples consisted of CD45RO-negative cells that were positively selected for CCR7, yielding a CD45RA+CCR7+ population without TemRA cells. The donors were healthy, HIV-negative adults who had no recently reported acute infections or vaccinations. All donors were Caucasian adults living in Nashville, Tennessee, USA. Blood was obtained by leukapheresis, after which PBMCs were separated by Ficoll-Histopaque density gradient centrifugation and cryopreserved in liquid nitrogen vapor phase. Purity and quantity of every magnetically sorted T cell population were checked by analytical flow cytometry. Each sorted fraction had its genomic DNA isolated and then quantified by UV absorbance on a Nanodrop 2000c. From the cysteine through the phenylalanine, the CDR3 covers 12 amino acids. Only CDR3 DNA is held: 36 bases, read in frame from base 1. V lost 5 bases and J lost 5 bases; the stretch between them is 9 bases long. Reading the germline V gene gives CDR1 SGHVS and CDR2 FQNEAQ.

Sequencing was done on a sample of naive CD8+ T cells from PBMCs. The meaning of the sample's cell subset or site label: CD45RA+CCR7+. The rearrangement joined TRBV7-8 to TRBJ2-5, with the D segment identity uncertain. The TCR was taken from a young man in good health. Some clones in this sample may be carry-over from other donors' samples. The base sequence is TGTGCCAGCAGCCCAGGTTGGGAGACCCAGTACTTC. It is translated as CASSPGWETQYF.